Presented here are 32 T cell receptor beta chains from one specimen sequenced in a study of CD8 T cell repertoires and HIV-1 epitope variants. These receptors are not linked to any known antigen. Measured with immunoSEQ multiplex PCR; TCRdb has only the in-frame clones, and not every one. The sample lists approximately 6,000 clones; 66% were seen once. Sequences were obtained from cultured CD8+ T cells derived from PBMCs. The receptors come from a male donor with HIV.

There are a few counts of this clone. This sequence joins TRBV27 and TRBJ2-1; 12 bases line up with TRBD2. Trimming at V came to 3 bases and at J to 9 bases, leaving 3 bases not matched to a gene. Germline values: CDR1 MNHEY, CDR2 SMNVEV (reference sequence). The CDR3 length is 14 residues. CDR3 sequence (DNA): TGTGCCAGCAGTTTGCTAGCGGGGGGGAGTGAGCAGTTCTTC. This encodes CASSLLAGGSEQFF.

The chain has TRBV11-2 and TRBJ1-1; 8 bases align to TRBD1. The trim removed 4 bases at V and 3 bases at J, leaving 10 bases unmatched. From germline, CDR1 is SGHAT and CDR2 FQNNGV. The CDR3 is made up of 16 amino acids. The CDR3 DNA is TGTGCCAGCAGCTCCCCAGGGGGCGTCGGAGACACTGAAGCTTTCTTT. Protein sequence: CASSSPGGVGDTEAFF.

This clone was counted between two and nine times. J is TRBJ2-1 and V is TRBV5-6; 11 nucleotides agree with TRBD2. The junction had 5 bases not matched to a gene; V was cut back by 6 bases and J by 6 bases. Germline V CDR1 and CDR2: SGHDT, YYEEEE. This CDR3 region has 14 residues. CDR3: CASTYSGGANEQFF. CDR3 sequence (DNA): TGTGCCAGCACCTATAGCGGGGGGGCCAATGAGCAGTTCTTC.

The gene calls are TRBV27 and TRBJ2-1; D uncertain. This CDR3 has 11 amino acids. CDR1 is MNHEY and CDR2 is SMNVEV in the germline V gene (reference sequence). V was shortened by 4 bases and J by 8 bases, with 6 bases between the two germline ends. The CDR3 protein is CASSSVDEQFF. In DNA form, the CDR3 reads TGTGCCAGCAGTTCAGTCGATGAGCAGTTCTTC.

The chain carries TRBV28 and TRBJ2-7; no clear D. The CDR3 loop spans 12 amino acids. V lost 3 bases to trimming and J lost 5 bases, with 8 bases between them. The germline CDR1 and CDR2 sequences are MDHEN and SYDVKM. CDR3 in DNA: TGTGCCAGCAGTTTTTCGGTGAACGAGCAGTACTTC. It encodes CASSFSVNEQYF.

This chain joins TRBV19 and TRBJ1-5, with D perhaps TRBD1 (5 bases). In germline, CDR1 is LNHDA, CDR2 SQIVND (reference sequence). Trimming removed 5 bases from V and 4 bases from J, with 18 bases in between. CDR3 length equals 16 residues. CDR3 residues: CASSSVTWGGNQPQHF. DNA of the CDR3: TGTGCCAGTAGTTCTGTTACGTGGGGGGGGAATCAGCCCCAGCATTTT.

The chain recombines TRBV10-2 with TRBJ2-5, with 10 nucleotides matching TRBD2. This CDR3 is 16 amino acids long. CDR1 and CDR2 (germline): WSHSY, SAAADI. V lost 0 bases, J lost 2 bases, and 3 bases stayed unmatched. CDR3 sequence reads: CASSESVSGGQETQYF. CDR3 DNA: TGCGCCAGCAGTGAGTCGGTTAGCGGGGGGCAAGAGACCCAGTACTTC.

The rearrangement uses TRBV5-1 and TRBJ1-1; the D gene is possibly TRBD1 (6 bases). The V end lost 1 base, the J end lost 8 bases, and 6 bases lay between the germline ends. Germline assignment: CDR1 SGHRS and CDR2 YFSETQ. CDR3 length equals 11 residues. As DNA, the CDR3 is TGCGCCAGCAGCTTGACAGGGGAAGCTTTCTTT. This gives the protein CASSLTGEAFF.

This clone came up a few times. The V call is TRBV6-1, the J call TRBJ1-5; TRBD1 agrees at 8 bases. The CDR3 is 12 amino acids. Germline V CDR1 and CDR2: MNHNS, SASEGT. Germline trimming cut 10 bases from V and 7 bases from J; bases unmatched to any gene: 6. CDR3 in amino acids: CATGQGGQPQHF. The CDR3 region has the DNA TGTGCCACAGGACAGGGCGGCCAGCCCCAGCATTTT.

The chain couples TRBV4-1 to TRBJ2-1; D unclear. CDR1 MGHRA and CDR2 YSYEKL come from the germline V gene. The CDR3 totals 18 residues. Between the trimmed V and J ends, which lost 0 bases and 4 bases, there was a span of 19 bases. In DNA form, the CDR3 reads TGCGCCAGCAGCCAAGACTTTCCGACCGAAAGAATTTACAATGAGCAGTTCTTC. Translation: CASSQDFPTERIYNEQFF.

This clone was counted once. This sequence joins TRBV9 and TRBJ1-4; 7 bases agree with TRBD1. The CDR3 is 16 amino acids. V was pared by 4 bases and J by 4 bases, with 10 bases of the junction left unmatched. Germline V gene lookup returns CDR1 SGDLS and CDR2 YYNGEE. CDR3: CASSYTEGAVNEKLFF. The CDR3 DNA reads TGTGCCAGCAGCTATACGGAGGGGGCAGTTAATGAAAAACTGTTTTTT.

This clone was found a few times. The sample carries other DNA sequences with the same CDR3. The chain recombines TRBV15 with TRBJ1-5, with 10 bases lining up with TRBD1. V lost 0 bases and J lost 2; bases outside the gene matches: 4. The CDR3 loop spans 17 amino acids. The germline CDR1 and CDR2 sequences are LNHNV and YYDKDF (reference sequence). The CDR3 loop reads CATSRDRGTGGNQPQHF. The CDR3 coding sequence is TGTGCCACCAGCAGAGATCGGGGGACAGGGGGCAATCAGCCCCAGCATTTT.

This chain joins TRBV11-2 and TRBJ2-3; 7 bases are shared with TRBD2. Germline-derived CDR1 and CDR2 are SGHAT and FQNNGV. Unmatched junction bases numbered 3, after V lost 4 bases and J lost 5 bases. The CDR3 runs 13 residues. The CDR3 reads CASSSAGVDTQYF. The CDR3 nucleotides are TGTGCCAGCAGCTCGGCGGGAGTAGATACGCAGTATTTT.

This chain joins TRBV28 and TRBJ1-2, with D perhaps TRBD1 (6 bases). V lost 6 bases to trimming and J lost 5 bases, with 19 bases between them. Per the germline V gene, CDR1 is MDHEN and CDR2 is SYDVKM. There are 15 residues in the CDR3. The CDR3 DNA is TGTGCCAGCAGCCTAGGCCCCTGGACAGATTATGGCTACACCTTC. This encodes CASSLGPWTDYGYTF.

The chain joins TRBV27 to TRBJ2-7, with 7 bases lining up with TRBD1. With V trimmed by 6 bases and J by 2 bases, 7 bases remained unmatched. The CDR3 is 14 residues long. The V gene's germline CDR1 is MNHEY and CDR2 SMNVEV (reference sequence). The CDR3 loop reads CASSAGTATYEQYF. As DNA, the CDR3 is TGTGCCAGCAGCGCTGGGACAGCGACCTACGAGCAGTACTTC.

This clone has only a few counts. V usage is TRBV6-5 and J usage is TRBJ2-7; perhaps TRBD1 as D (5 bases). The CDR3 is 13 residues long. CDR1 and CDR2 (germline): MNHEY, SVGAGI. V was pared by 3 bases and J by 3 bases, with 9 bases between. The CDR3 DNA follows: TGTGCCAGCAGTTATGACAGAGTCTACGAGCAGTACTTC. Translation gives CASSYDRVYEQYF.

This clone was observed a few times. V and J are TRBV7-3 and TRBJ1-2; maybe TRBD1 (5 bases). V was shortened by 10 bases and J by 8 bases, with 8 bases between the two germline ends. From germline, CDR1 is SGHTA and CDR2 FQGTGA. This CDR3 is 9 amino acids long. The CDR3: CAISGGYTF. The CDR3 DNA reads as TGTGCCATATCAGGGGGCTACACCTTC.

The chain couples TRBV7-8 to TRBJ2-7, with D unresolved. V was pared by 3 bases and J by 7 bases, with 4 bases between. The length of the CDR3 is 10 residues. Per the germline V gene, CDR1 is SGHVS and CDR2 is FQNEAQ. The CDR3 DNA is TGTGCCAGCAGCTTGGGTGAGCAGTACTTC. Its translation: CASSLGEQYF.

The chain employs TRBV19 and TRBJ1-2; 9 bases line up with TRBD1. The germline CDR1 and CDR2 sequences are LNHDA and SQIVND (reference sequence). The CDR3 length is 15 residues. V lost 3 bases, J lost 0 bases, and 2 bases stayed unmatched. In DNA, the CDR3 is TGTGCCAGTAGTATCGGGACAGGGACTAACTATGGCTACACCTTC. Its protein is CASSIGTGTNYGYTF. Filled out from reference TRBV19 and TRBJ1-2, the complete variable domain reads DGGITQSPKYLFRKEGQNVTLSCEQNLNHDAMYWYRQDPGQGLRLIYYSQIVNDFQKGDIAEGYSVSREKKESFPLTVTSAQKNPTAFYLCASSIGTGTNYGYTFGSGTRLTVV.

J is TRBJ1-4 and V is TRBV5-1, with D perhaps TRBD1 (5 bases). The germline V gene has CDR1 SGHRS and CDR2 YFSETQ. This CDR3 has 14 residues. V lost 2 bases to trimming and J lost 7 bases, with 12 bases between them. CDR3 nucleotide sequence: TGCGCCAGCAGCTTTCAGGGCTCGAGTGAAAAACTGTTTTTT. It encodes CASSFQGSSEKLFF.

The chain recombines TRBV6-1 with TRBJ2-1, with TRBD1 matching 9 bases. Unmatched junction bases numbered 7, after V lost 3 bases and J lost 7 bases. Germline CDR1 is MNHNS and CDR2 is SASEGT. The CDR3 loop spans 15 amino acids. The DNA for the CDR3 is TGTGCCAGCAGTGAGTCCGGGACAGGGACAAATGAGCAGTTCTTC. The encoded protein is CASSESGTGTNEQFF.

V is TRBV5-1 and J is TRBJ1-3; TRBD1 agrees at 7 bases. Trimming removed 5 bases from V and 0 bases from J; junction bases left unmatched: 5. CDR1 is SGHRS, CDR2 YFSETQ, per germline. The CDR3 length is 15 residues. For the CDR3, the DNA is TGCGCCAGCAGTCCGGACAGGTCCTCTGGAAACACCATATATTTT. Translating it yields CASSPDRSSGNTIYF. The whole variable domain, filled in from reference TRBV5-1 and TRBJ1-3, reads KAGVTQTPRYLIKTRGQQVTLSCSPISGHRSVSWYQQTPGQGLQFLFEYFSETQRNKGNFPGRFSGRQFSNSRSEMNVSTLELGDSALYLCASSPDRSSGNTIYFGEGSWLTVV.

This clone was counted between two and nine times. V is TRBV5-3 and J is TRBJ1-5; D may be TRBD1 (6 bases). TRBV5-3 is sorted into the ORF group, with uncertain function. Trimming removed 5 bases at V and 9 bases at J, with 9 bases between. The CDR3 is 11 residues long. This CDR3 reads CARSGGAPQHF. The CDR3 DNA reads as TGTGCCAGAAGTGGGGGCGCGCCCCAGCATTTT.

The chain combines TRBV7-8 with TRBJ2-3; possible D gene TRBD1, 6 bases. The CDR3 is 16 amino acids. The V gene lost 4 bases and the J gene lost 1 base, with 15 bases spanning the gap. In germline, CDR1 is SGHVS, CDR2 FQNEAQ. DNA for the CDR3: TGTGCCAGCAGCTCCTCGGTTGGGGGCGGCACAGATACGCAGTATTTT. This encodes CASSSSVGGGTDTQYF.

The chain carries TRBV4-3 and TRBJ2-7; weak D call: TRBD2 (6 bases). Germline V gives CDR1 LGHNA, CDR2 YSLEER. V was cut by 4 bases and J by 7 bases, with 14 bases left in between. CDR3 length equals 13 residues. CDR3 in amino acids: CASSRSQGREQYF. The CDR3 nucleotides are TGCGCCAGCAGCCGATCCCAAGGGAGGGAGCAGTACTTC.

Remarks on this clone: A far larger clone differs by one base, so this is likely a read error. V is TRBV5-1 and J is TRBJ2-5; TRBD2 might be the D (5 bases). CDR1 SGHRS and CDR2 YFSETQ come from the germline V gene. The CDR3 loop spans 15 amino acids. With 3 bases removed from V and 2 bases from J, the gap between germline ends came to 14 bases. The CDR3 region has the DNA TGCGCCAGCAGCTCCGCCGGGATAGATCAAGAGACCCAGTACTTC. Residues: CASSSAGIDQETQYF.

This clone was detected once. The DNA of the CDR3 is TGTGCCAGCAGTTTATCACAGGGGATATCCTACAATGAGCAGTTCTTC. Its translation is CASSLSQGISYNEQFF. The V gene is TRBV6-5, the J gene TRBJ2-1; 7 bases fit TRBD1. Germline values: CDR1 MNHEY, CDR2 SVGAGI. The CDR3 is 16 amino acids. V dropped 4 bases and J dropped 1; count of bases not matched to a gene: 7.

The J gene is TRBJ2-3, the V gene TRBV7-9; weak D call: TRBD2 (6 bases). There are 13 residues in the CDR3. Germline values: CDR1 SEHNR, CDR2 FQNEAQ (reference sequence). The V end lost 6 bases, the J end lost 2 bases, and 9 bases lay between the germline ends. As DNA, the CDR3 is TGTGCCAGCAGTCGGGAGCTCACAGATACGCAGTATTTT. Protein sequence: CASSRELTDTQYF.

This chain links TRBV4-2 with TRBJ2-5, with D possibly matching TRBD1 (6 bases). The CDR3 runs 14 residues. Germline V CDR1 and CDR2: LGHNA, YNFKEQ. Trimming left V 5 bases short and J 2 bases short, with 12 bases between. CDR3 sequence reads: CASSFKTGQETQYF. As DNA, the CDR3 is TGTGCCAGCAGCTTCAAGACAGGTCAAGAGACCCAGTACTTC.

The chain is built from TRBV9 and TRBJ2-7, with D possibly being TRBD1 (6 bases). Germline V gene sequence: CDR1 SGDLS, CDR2 YYNGEE. This CDR3 has 14 amino acids. The germline V and J ends were trimmed by 3 bases and 2 bases, with 12 bases remaining between them. CDR3 amino acids: CASSAQDSAYEQYF. The CDR3 DNA reads TGTGCCAGCAGCGCTCAGGACAGTGCCTACGAGCAGTACTTC.

This clone was observed a handful of times. The rearrangement uses TRBV12-5 and TRBJ2-1, with 10 nucleotides matching TRBD1. CDR3 length: 17 residues. Germline V CDR1 and CDR2: LGHNT, FRNRAP. V lost 7 bases to trimming and J lost 4 bases; unmatched junction nucleotides: 13. CDR3 region: CASATEGTGALYNEQFF. In DNA form, the CDR3 reads TGTGCTAGTGCCACGGAGGGGACAGGGGCATTATACAATGAGCAGTTCTTC.

V is TRBV7-6 and J is TRBJ2-2; a weak D match, TRBD1 (6 bases). Trimming pared 5 bases from V and 3 bases from J, leaving 13 bases between. Germline values: CDR1 SGHVS, CDR2 FNYEAQ. This CDR3 has 15 residues. CDR3 bases: TGTGCCAGCAGCCCACCGCCAGGGGACACCGGGGAGCTGTTTTTT. Protein product: CASSPPPGDTGELFF.